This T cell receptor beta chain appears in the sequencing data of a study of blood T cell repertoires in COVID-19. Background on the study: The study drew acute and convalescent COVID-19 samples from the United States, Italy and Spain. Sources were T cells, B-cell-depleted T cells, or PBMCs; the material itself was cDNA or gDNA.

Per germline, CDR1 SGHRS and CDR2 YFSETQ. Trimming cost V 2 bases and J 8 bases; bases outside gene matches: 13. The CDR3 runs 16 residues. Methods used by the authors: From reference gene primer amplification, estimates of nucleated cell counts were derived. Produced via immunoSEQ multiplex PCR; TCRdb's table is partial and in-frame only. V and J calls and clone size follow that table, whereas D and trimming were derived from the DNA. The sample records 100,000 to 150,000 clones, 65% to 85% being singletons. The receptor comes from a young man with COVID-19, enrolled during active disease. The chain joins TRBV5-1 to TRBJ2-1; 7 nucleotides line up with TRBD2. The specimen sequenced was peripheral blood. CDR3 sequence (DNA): TGCGCCAGCAGCTTTGACTCCCAGCGGGGCCTACATGAGCAGTTCTTC. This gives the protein CASSFDSQRGLHEQFF.